This T cell receptor beta chain was profiled in a study of early T cells in non-severe SARS-CoV-2 infection. Study in general: Unpaired chains resulted from sequencing bulk RNA of unsorted whole blood. Study-wide results and limits: The matching step, a VDJdb search, favored anti-spike CD8 responses and missed private and CD4 specificities.

From germline, CDR1 is MDHEN and CDR2 SYDVKM. The CDR3 covers 15 residues. Trimming took 3 bases from V and 3 from J, leaving 15 bases between them. As for this clonotype: Its target is unknown.

Unique molecular identifiers were affixed to single, distinct cDNA molecules. TCRdb processed the 5' RACE reads anew with MiXCR; each CDR3 protein has one entry. Of approximately 76,000 distinct CDR3 sequences listed, 12% were seen once; the top ten hold over 2%. The chain recombines TRBV28 with TRBJ2-7; possible D gene TRBD1, 5 bases. The material sequenced was whole blood. This clonotype originated in an adult who was a healthcare worker with PCR-confirmed SARS-CoV-2 infection or an uninfected control (not recorded which). The CDR3 here is CASSLVGQTGYEQYF. CDR3 DNA sequence: TGTGCCAGCAGTTTGGTGGGGCAGACCGGCTACGAGCAGTACTTC.